The 32 T cell receptor beta chains below were found in one sample sequenced in a study of cytomegalovirus exposure and HLA in healthy donors. The method was immunoSEQ multiplex PCR; TCRdb's version includes in-frame clones alone and lacks a portion of them. The repertoire consists of 55,000 to 65,000 clones, with around 90% occurring once and the leading ten covering over 3%. Material for sequencing was PBMCs. These receptors all stem from a man aged 18 to 35 in good health and CMV-seronegative.

The chain employs TRBV28 and TRBJ2-2, with D perhaps matching TRBD1 (6 bases). Germline assignment: CDR1 MDHEN and CDR2 SYDVKM. Trimming took off 3 bases at V and 2 bases at J, with 7 bases between the two ends. This CDR3 contains 14 residues. In nucleotides, the CDR3 is TGTGCCAGCAGTTTGACAGGAAACACCGGGGAGCTGTTTTTT. Its protein product is CASSLTGNTGELFF.

The J gene is TRBJ2-7, the V gene TRBV10-3; maybe TRBD2 (6 bases). V gave up 8 bases and J gave up 0 bases, with 8 bases separating them. CDR1 and CDR2 (germline): ENHRY, SYGVKD. This CDR3 region has 12 residues. The CDR3 region is CAIAGSSYEQYF. The CDR3 coding sequence is TGTGCCATCGCCGGGAGCTCCTACGAGCAGTACTTC.

This chain uses TRBV5-1 with TRBJ2-1, with D possibly being TRBD2 (5 bases). This CDR3 region has 13 residues. V was clipped by 0 bases and J by 10 bases, with 11 bases between them. CDR1 is SGHRS, CDR2 YFSETQ, per germline. This CDR3 is CASSLERSGEQFF. For the CDR3, the DNA is TGCGCCAGCAGCTTGGAACGGAGCGGAGAGCAGTTCTTC.

Concerning this clone itself: Mismatch with germline at one junction end may stem from a read error. V and J are TRBV9 and TRBJ2-3, with TRBD2 matching 15 bases. The CDR3 sequence is 15 residues long. Germline assignment: CDR1 SGDLS and CDR2 YYNGEE. The CDR3 spells CASSVVGLAGGQIDF. DNA of the CDR3: TGTGCCAGCAGCGTAGTGGGACTAGCGGGAGGCCAAATCGATTTT.

This chain joins TRBV27 and TRBJ2-7; the match to TRBD2 covers 10 bases. Germline values: CDR1 MNHEY, CDR2 SMNVEV (reference sequence). The V and J ends lost 6 bases and 4 bases, in that order; junction bases with no gene match: 18. The CDR3 loop spans 18 amino acids. CDR3: CASSRTPPPSGSRYEQYF. Written as DNA, the CDR3 is TGTGCCAGCAGCCGAACCCCACCCCCTAGCGGGAGTAGGTACGAGCAGTACTTC.

The V gene is TRBV27, the J gene TRBJ2-7; 8 bases match TRBD1. CDR3 length equals 14 residues. The V segment lost 3 bases and the J segment 5 bases; nucleotides outside the gene matches: 6. Germline assignment: CDR1 MNHEY and CDR2 SMNVEV (reference sequence). The DNA of the CDR3 is TGTGCCAGCAGTTTGAGGACAGGGTGGCACGAGCAGTACTTC. Protein: CASSLRTGWHEQYF.

The V and J genes are TRBV28 and TRBJ1-5; D gene unclear. Germline-derived CDR1 and CDR2 are MDHEN and SYDVKM. The CDR3 sequence is 13 residues long. V dropped 2 bases and J dropped 11 bases, with 13 bases sitting between them. The CDR3 reads CASSLEYARAQHF. The CDR3 region has the DNA TGTGCCAGCAGTTTAGAATACGCCCGGGCCCAGCATTTT.

This chain uses TRBV10-1 with TRBJ2-2, with D possibly matching TRBD1 (5 bases). The germline V and J ends were trimmed by 6 bases and 1 base, with 9 bases remaining between them. Germline V gene lookup returns CDR1 WNHNN and CDR2 SYGVQD (reference sequence). CDR3 size: 14 residues. The CDR3 DNA reads TGCGCCAGCAGCTCCGACAGGAACACCGGGGAGCTGTTTTTT. It is translated as CASSSDRNTGELFF.

V and J are TRBV29-1 and TRBJ2-5, with 7 positions matching TRBD1. Germline V gives CDR1 SQVTM, CDR2 ANQGSEA. The CDR3 is 13 residues long. V gave up 6 bases and J gave up 4 bases; unmatched junction bases: 8. The CDR3 DNA is TGCAGCGTCGCCGGGACAGCCGGAGAGACCCAGTACTTC. Its protein product is CSVAGTAGETQYF.

The chain uses TRBV11-3 and TRBJ2-3, with 11 bases identical to TRBD1. Per the germline V gene, CDR1 is SGHNT and CDR2 is YENEEA. This CDR3 region has 17 residues. The trim removed 3 bases at V and 4 bases at J, leaving 9 bases unmatched. The CDR3 here is CASSFGQGAGYPDTQYF. CDR3 bases: TGTGCCAGCAGCTTCGGACAGGGGGCCGGGTATCCAGATACGCAGTATTTT.

This clone has ten or more counts. CDR3 sequence: CATSRDRTSGGYNEQFF. The CDR3 DNA reads TGTGCCACCAGCAGAGATCGAACTAGCGGGGGCTACAATGAGCAGTTCTTC. This rearrangement joins TRBV15 to TRBJ2-1; 11 bases map to TRBD2. V dropped 0 bases and J dropped 3; count of bases not matched to a gene: 4. The CDR3 has 17 residues. CDR1 is LNHNV and CDR2 is YYDKDF in the germline V gene (reference sequence).

This chain joins TRBV30 and TRBJ1-5; 10 nucleotides agree with TRBD1. J lost 4 bases, V lost 2 bases, and 5 bases had no gene match. CDR3 length equals 15 residues. Germline V gene lookup returns CDR1 GTSNPN and CDR2 SVGIG (reference sequence). The CDR3 loop reads CAWSYMGQGNQPQHF. CDR3 sequence (DNA): TGTGCCTGGAGTTATATGGGACAGGGGAATCAGCCCCAGCATTTT.

The chain combines TRBV7-2 with TRBJ1-2, with a possible D match to TRBD1 (5 bases). Germline values: CDR1 SGHTA, CDR2 FQGNSA. V dropped 1 base and J dropped 8 bases, with 8 bases sitting between them. The CDR3 is made up of 12 amino acids. The CDR3 DNA sequence: TGTGCCAGCAGCTTAGATTGGGGCGGCTACACCTTC. It codes for CASSLDWGGYTF.

The chain combines TRBV16 with TRBJ2-7; 8 bases map to TRBD1. Losses at the gene ends were 3 bases for V and 4 bases for J; bases not matched to a gene: 8. The germline gives CDR1 KGHSY, CDR2 FQNENV. This CDR3 contains 15 residues. In nucleotides, the CDR3 is TGTGCCAGCAGCCACTCCAGGACAGGGAGTTACGAGCAGTACTTC. This translates into CASSHSRTGSYEQYF.

The chain combines TRBV5-1 with TRBJ2-1, with D possibly matching TRBD1 (6 bases). V lost 4 bases to trimming and J lost 4 bases, with 18 bases between them. There are 16 residues in the CDR3. Germline lookup yields CDR1 SGHRS and CDR2 YFSETQ. CDR3 in amino acids: CASSMESQGTYNEQFF. CDR3 coding DNA: TGCGCCAGCAGCATGGAGTCTCAGGGGACATACAATGAGCAGTTCTTC.

In regard to this clone: At one end, the junction sequence differs from germline, possibly due to a read error. J is TRBJ2-2 and V is TRBV7-7; 7 bases match TRBD1. The germline gives CDR1 SSHAT, CDR2 FNYEAQ (reference sequence). The CDR3 runs to 15 residues. CDR3 loop: CASSLEGGGTGELFF. CDR3 nucleotide sequence: TGTGCTAGCAGCTTAGAAGGGGGCGGTACCGGGGAGCTGTTTTTT.

As DNA, the CDR3 is TGTGCCAGCAGTCAGAACAGGGGCAGGGGCTATGGCTACACCTTC. Amino acids: CASSQNRGRGYGYTF. The gene calls are TRBV28 and TRBJ1-2; 7 nucleotides match TRBD1. The V gene end was trimmed by 5 bases and the J gene end by 4 bases; junction bases not matched to a gene: 10. In germline, CDR1 is MDHEN, CDR2 SYDVKM. This CDR3 spans 15 amino acids.

The chain has TRBV19 and TRBJ1-1; weak D call: TRBD1 (5 bases). Between the trimmed V and J ends, which lost 5 bases and 6 bases, there was a span of 19 bases. This CDR3 is built from 15 residues. Germline V gene data show CDR1 as LNHDA and CDR2 as SQIVND (reference sequence). The chain's CDR3 is CASSLRDSRSAEAFF. The CDR3 DNA reads as TGTGCCAGTAGTCTCCGTGACAGTCGGTCGGCTGAAGCTTTCTTT.

V gene TRBV5-1 combines with J gene TRBJ1-1, with 7 bases lining up with TRBD1. V shed 4 bases and J 7 bases; nucleotides not matched to a gene: 7. The V gene's germline CDR1 is SGHRS and CDR2 YFSETQ. The CDR3 totals 13 residues. The CDR3: CASSRDSLYEAFF. The DNA for the CDR3 is TGCGCCAGCAGCCGGGACAGTCTATATGAAGCTTTCTTT.

The V and J genes are TRBV19 and TRBJ1-3; TRBD1 is a possible D gene (6 bases). Germline V CDR1 and CDR2: LNHDA, SQIVND (reference sequence). V dropped 8 bases and J dropped 0 bases, with 20 bases sitting between them. The CDR3 is made up of 17 amino acids. The CDR3 reads CASLSGALTSSGNTIYF. The DNA of the CDR3 is TGTGCCAGTCTGTCAGGGGCGCTAACATCCTCTGGAAACACCATATATTTT.

This rearrangement joins TRBV7-9 to TRBJ1-4; D might be TRBD1 (6 bases). This CDR3 region has 14 residues. The germline gives CDR1 SEHNR, CDR2 FQNEAQ (reference sequence). Trimming removed 5 bases from V and 8 bases from J, with 15 bases in between. The CDR3 nucleotides read TGTGCCAGCAGCACCGGACAGACGAGAGAAAAACTGTTTTTT. Its protein product is CASSTGQTREKLFF.

The gene calls are TRBV6-1 and TRBJ2-7; D gene uncertain. Germline lookup yields CDR1 MNHNS and CDR2 SASEGT. The ends were cut back, 2 bases at V and 3 bases at J, with 2 bases in the middle. There are 11 residues in the CDR3. The CDR3 loop is CASSEHYEQYF. CDR3 nucleotides: TGTGCCAGCAGTGAACACTACGAGCAGTACTTC.

The chain employs TRBV6-5 and TRBJ2-5; 7 positions match TRBD2. With V trimmed by 2 bases and J by 5 bases, 11 bases remained unmatched. The CDR3 spans 16 residues. Germline values: CDR1 MNHEY, CDR2 SVGAGI. The CDR3 is CASSYATGGIGETQYF. CDR3 nucleotides: TGTGCCAGCAGTTACGCCACGGGAGGTATTGGGGAGACCCAGTACTTC.

The rearrangement uses TRBV13 and TRBJ2-3; D is perhaps TRBD1 (6 bases). This CDR3 has 16 residues. Germline lookup yields CDR1 PRHDT and CDR2 FYEKMQ (reference sequence). Trimming left V 8 bases short and J 3 bases short, with 21 bases between. Written as DNA, the CDR3 is TGTGCCAGCGGTGGGACAACAGGGTCCCGAACAGATACGCAGTATTTT. Its translation is CASGGTTGSRTDTQYF.

The V call is TRBV6-6, the J call TRBJ1-3; possibly TRBD1 for D (5 bases). CDR1 and CDR2 (germline): MNHNY, SVGAGI (reference sequence). This CDR3 contains 15 residues. Trimming took 8 bases from V and 0 from J, leaving 14 bases between them. The CDR3 coding sequence is TGTGCCAGCGGAACCGACAGCTTCTCTGGAAACACCATATATTTT. The encoded protein is CASGTDSFSGNTIYF.

The genes are TRBV7-9 and TRBJ1-1; D not certain. This CDR3 comprises 14 residues. Trimming removed 6 bases from V and 4 bases from J, with 15 bases in between. Germline CDR1 is SEHNR and CDR2 is FQNEAQ (reference sequence). The CDR3 region is CASRYGSSGTEAFF. In DNA, the CDR3 is TGTGCCAGCAGGTACGGATCTAGCGGCACTGAAGCTTTCTTT.

The chain couples TRBV2 to TRBJ2-5, with 10 bases lining up with TRBD2. Germline-derived CDR1 and CDR2 are SNHLY and FYNNEI. The V and J ends lost 6 bases and 4 bases, in that order; junction bases with no gene match: 11. This CDR3 is 16 amino acids long. The CDR3 sequence: CASRPASGSGGETQYF. CDR3 bases: TGTGCCAGCAGACCCGCTAGCGGGAGTGGGGGAGAGACCCAGTACTTC.

This clone was recorded a few times. The V gene is TRBV7-6, the J gene TRBJ2-1; D possibly corresponds to TRBD2 (5 bases). The CDR3 is made up of 12 amino acids. Trimming stripped 8 bases from V and 8 bases from J, with 13 bases between. Germline V CDR1 and CDR2: SGHVS, FNYEAQ. In DNA form, the CDR3 reads TGTGCCAGCGGGCCCACCGGGGATGAGCAGTTCTTC. This sequence encodes CASGPTGDEQFF.

V usage is TRBV6-4 and J usage is TRBJ2-5, with 10 bases lining up with TRBD2. The tail of the sequence fits TRBJ2-7 better, so the J call may be wrong. Germline V lookup: CDR1 MRHNA, CDR2 SNTAGT. The CDR3 covers 13 residues. CDR3 in amino acids: CASSELAGDEQYF. The CDR3 nucleotides are TGTGCCAGCAGTGAGCTAGCGGGAGACGAGCAGTACTTC.

The V call is TRBV27, the J call TRBJ1-2; 9 bases fit TRBD1. The germline V gene has CDR1 MNHEY and CDR2 SMNVEV (reference sequence). The trim removed 6 bases at V and 8 bases at J, leaving 13 bases unmatched. The CDR3 has 15 amino acids. The CDR3 coding sequence is TGTGCCAGCAGCCCGATAACGACAGGGGGGGTCGGCTACACCTTC. Its protein product is CASSPITTGGVGYTF.

V is TRBV7-9 and J is TRBJ2-5; unclear D gene. The V end lost 5 bases, the J end lost 2 bases, and 3 bases lay between the germline ends. CDR3 size: 11 residues. The germline gives CDR1 SEHNR, CDR2 FQNEAQ (reference sequence). CDR3 sequence: CASSLQETQYF. CDR3 sequence (DNA): TGTGCCAGCAGCCTACAAGAGACCCAGTACTTC.

V is TRBV2 and J is TRBJ1-2; TRBD1 might be the D (6 bases). From germline, CDR1 is SNHLY and CDR2 FYNNEI. CDR3 size: 13 residues. The V end lost 10 bases, the J end lost 3 bases, and 15 bases lay between the germline ends. Here the CDR3 DNA reads TGTGCCAACAGGGTCAGCGCCGACTATGGCTACACCTTC. Amino acid sequence: CANRVSADYGYTF.